The next 22 T cell receptor beta chains were all read from a single sample in a study of Graves' ophthalmopathy and Graves' hyperthyroidism. RNA transcripts were the template, and TCR beta CDR3 regions were amplified from them. Scientists carried out first-round RT-PCR using HTBI primers and then a second-round multiplex PCR. TCRdb processed the multiplex PCR reads anew with MiXCR; each CDR3 protein has one entry. The sample shows about 620,000 distinct CDR3 sequences, 20% to 25% of them seen only once. Input material: peripheral blood. The receptors originated from a woman aged 18-29 years with stable Graves' hyperthyroidism. Some clones in this sample may be carry-over from other donors' samples.

CDR3 protein: CASSVGLQGANTEAFF. CDR3 coding DNA: TGTGCCAGCAGCGTAGGGCTACAGGGGGCGAACACTGAAGCTTTCTTT. This chain uses TRBV9 with TRBJ1-1, with TRBD1 matching over 9 bases. The CDR3 totals 16 residues. Germline CDR1 reads SGDLS; CDR2 reads YYNGEE. The trim removed 0 bases at V and 1 base at J, leaving 4 bases unmatched.

This clonotype showed up many times. V usage is TRBV6-2 or TRBV6-3 and J usage is TRBJ2-2; tentatively, D is TRBD1 (6 bases). Between the trimmed V and J ends, which lost 9 bases and 1 base, there was a span of 15 bases. The CDR3 is 15 amino acids. Germline V gene sequence: CDR1 MNHEY, CDR2 SVGEGT. CDR3 DNA: TGTGCCAGTGGACAGTGGGTCCAGAACACCGGGGAGCTGTTTTTT. It translates to CASGQWVQNTGELFF.

This clonotype has ten or more counts. This chain connects TRBV12-3 or TRBV12-4 to TRBJ2-2; 11 positions agree with TRBD1. The CDR3 loop spans 16 amino acids. With V trimmed by 6 bases and J by 7 bases, 10 bases remained unmatched. The CDR3, as DNA: TGTGCCAGCAGATCCGGGACAGGGGGGTTAAGCGGGGAGCTGTTTTTT. This codes for CASRSGTGGLSGELFF.

This clonotype occurred many times. The genes are TRBV6-1 and TRBJ1-5; D not resolved. The V gene's germline CDR1 is MNHNS and CDR2 SASEGT. Trimming pared 7 bases from V and 1 base from J, leaving 5 bases between. The CDR3 totals 12 residues. This chain's CDR3 is CASKASNQPQHF. DNA of the CDR3: TGTGCCAGCAAGGCGAGCAATCAGCCCCAGCATTTT.

This clonotype was counted at least ten times. The chain recombines TRBV25-1 with TRBJ2-7, with 10 bases that match TRBD2. Germline V lookup: CDR1 MGHDK, CDR2 SYGVNS. V dropped 8 bases and J dropped 4; count of bases not matched to a gene: 8. The CDR3 covers 14 residues. The CDR3 region has the DNA TGTGCCAGCGGACCGGGACTAGCGCTATACGAGCAGTACTTC. Residues: CASGPGLALYEQYF.

This clonotype came up many times. The chain couples TRBV6-5 to TRBJ1-2; possible D gene TRBD1, 5 bases. Trimming cost V 2 bases and J 7 bases, with 11 bases left between them. Per germline, CDR1 MNHEY and CDR2 SVGAGI. The CDR3 covers 13 residues. For the CDR3, the DNA is TGTGCCAGCAGTTACATTGGGGGGAGTGGCTACACCTTC. Its protein is CASSYIGGSGYTF.

The chain carries TRBV6-1 and TRBJ1-1; D remains unclear. V gave up 5 bases and J gave up 1 base, with 17 bases separating them. From germline, CDR1 is MNHNS and CDR2 SASEGT. The CDR3 consists of 16 residues. This CDR3 reads CASSTVSRTQNTEAFF. The CDR3 DNA follows: TGTGCCAGCAGTACGGTTTCCCGGACCCAGAACACTGAAGCTTTCTTT.

The rearrangement joins TRBV29-1 to TRBJ1-1, with 9 nucleotides matching TRBD1. Germline CDR1 and CDR2: SQVTM and ANQGSEA. Trimming removed 3 bases from V and 8 bases from J; junction bases left unmatched: 7. The CDR3 has 13 residues. The CDR3 coding sequence is TGCAGCGTTGATTGGACAGGGGCGACCGAAGCTTTCTTT. Its protein product is CSVDWTGATEAFF.

This clonotype was seen at least ten times. The chain is built from TRBV10-3 and TRBJ2-2; 7 bases fit TRBD2. V lost 6 bases to trimming and J lost 7 bases; unmatched junction nucleotides: 8. The CDR3 is 14 amino acids. Per the germline V gene, CDR1 is ENHRY and CDR2 is SYGVKD. CDR3 DNA sequence: TGTGCCATCAGCCCGGGACTAATGATCGGGGAGCTGTTTTTT. Its protein is CAISPGLMIGELFF.

This clonotype was detected many times. DNA of the CDR3: TGTGCCAGCAGCCCATTCAAGGCAAGGCTCCACTTT. Its translation: CASSPFKARLHF. The chain recombines TRBV7-2 with TRBJ1-6, with D unclear. Trimming removed 5 bases at V and 16 bases at J, with 15 bases between. CDR3 size: 12 residues. CDR1 and CDR2 (germline): SGHTA, FQGNSA.

This clonotype has more than one count but fewer than ten. The chain has TRBV7-3 and TRBJ1-5, with D uncertain. The CDR3 runs 17 residues. Germline V gene lookup returns CDR1 SGHTA and CDR2 FQGTGA. V was shortened by 3 bases and J by 0 bases, with 15 bases between the two germline ends. The CDR3 coding sequence is TGTGCCAGCAGCTTTCTACTTTTGGAGGGTAGCAATCAGCCCCAGCATTTT. Its translation is CASSFLLLEGSNQPQHF.

DNA for the CDR3: TGTGCCAGCAGCTTAGTGGGTGGGGTGACTAACGAGCAGTACTTC. It specifies CASSLVGGVTNEQYF. This chain joins TRBV7-8 and TRBJ2-7; TRBD2 might be the D (5 bases). Per the germline V gene, CDR1 is SGHVS and CDR2 is FQNEAQ. The germline V and J ends were trimmed by 1 base and 5 bases, with 15 bases remaining between them. The CDR3 is 15 residues long. The complete variable domain, with remaining parts taken from reference TRBV7-8 and TRBJ2-7, reads GAGVSQSPRYKVAKRGQDVALRCDPISGHVSLFWYQQALGQGPEFLTYFQNEAQLDKSGLPSDRFFAERPEGSVSTLKIQRTQQEDSAVYLCASSLVGGVTNEQYFGPGTRLTVT.

This clonotype has ten or more counts. The CDR3 reads CSAPLLAGVQETQYF. CDR3 in DNA: TGCAGTGCCCCCTTACTAGCGGGGGTTCAAGAGACCCAGTACTTC. V is TRBV20-1 and J is TRBJ2-5; 11 nucleotides align to TRBD2. Per the germline V gene, CDR1 is DFQATT and CDR2 is SNEGSKA (reference sequence). CDR3 length equals 15 residues. V dropped 6 bases and J dropped 2; count of bases not matched to a gene: 8.

In its sample, this clonotype was seen many times. The chain combines TRBV12-3 or TRBV12-4 with TRBJ1-2, with a tentative D call TRBD1 (6 bases). The CDR3 has 14 amino acids. Trimming stripped 6 bases from V and 1 base from J, with 12 bases between. CDR3 protein: CASSPKGGNYGYTF. The DNA for the CDR3 is TGTGCCAGCAGCCCGAAAGGGGGTAACTATGGCTACACCTTC.

This clonotype was counted ten times or more. Here the CDR3 reads CASRQTRADREQYF. The CDR3 nucleotides are TGTGCCAGCAGACAGACTAGGGCGGATCGGGAGCAGTACTTC. The chain carries TRBV12-3 or TRBV12-4 and TRBJ2-7, with a tentative D call TRBD2 (6 bases). V was shortened by 6 bases and J by 7 bases, with 19 bases between the two germline ends. CDR3 length: 14 residues.

A few counts support this clonotype. This chain uses TRBV7-2 with TRBJ2-2; TRBD1 matches 9 bases. The CDR3 loop spans 16 amino acids. The V and J ends lost 5 bases and 4 bases, in that order; junction bases with no gene match: 8. Germline V gene data show CDR1 as SGHTA and CDR2 as FQGNSA. CDR3 region: CASSPTQGASTGELFF. CDR3 DNA sequence: TGTGCCAGCAGCCCGACACAGGGGGCGAGCACCGGGGAGCTGTTTTTT.

This clonotype was counted ten times or more. V gene TRBV2 combines with J gene TRBJ1-5; 9 bases line up with TRBD1. V shed 8 bases and J 4 bases; nucleotides not matched to a gene: 6. The CDR3 runs to 14 residues. Looked up from germline, CDR1 is SNHLY and CDR2 is FYNNEI. The CDR3 protein is CASGGQGSNQPQHF. CDR3 nucleotides: TGTGCCAGCGGGGGACAGGGTTCTAATCAGCCCCAGCATTTT.

This clonotype was picked up many times. The chain links TRBV28 to TRBJ1-5; D is uncertain. The V gene's germline CDR1 is MDHEN and CDR2 SYDVKM. V lost 10 bases and J lost 2, with 9 bases in between. The CDR3 has 12 residues. CDR3 coding DNA: TGTGCCATGTCATGGGGCAATCAGCCCCAGCATTTT. Protein product: CAMSWGNQPQHF.

The chain is built from TRBV6-1 and TRBJ2-3; D not certain. Trimming took off 3 bases at V and 2 bases at J, with 9 bases between the two ends. This CDR3 is built from 14 residues. Germline V lookup: CDR1 MNHNS, CDR2 SASEGT. CDR3 sequence reads: CASSDNDHTDTQYF. The DNA for the CDR3 is TGTGCCAGCAGTGACAATGATCACACAGATACGCAGTATTTT.

This clonotype turned up a few times. The chain combines TRBV7-6 with TRBJ2-5; D call uncertain. The CDR3 spans 14 residues. Germline V gives CDR1 SGHVS, CDR2 FNYEAQ. The V end was cut by 0 bases, the J end by 5 bases, with 10 bases between. CDR3 sequence: CASSLAEKWETQYF. CDR3 nucleotides: TGTGCCAGCAGCTTAGCGGAGAAGTGGGAGACCCAGTACTTC.

The chain employs TRBV24-1 and TRBJ2-5, with 8 positions matching TRBD2. The germline CDR1 and CDR2 sequences are KGHDR and SFDVKD. V shed 4 bases, J shed 7 bases, and the junction held 19 bases outside the gene matches. The CDR3 consists of 18 residues. The CDR3 sequence: CATSDPGGAGAAGWTQYF. DNA of the CDR3: TGTGCCACCAGTGACCCCGGGGGGGCAGGGGCTGCAGGTTGGACCCAGTACTTC.

This clonotype was seen many times. The chain employs TRBV20-1 and TRBJ2-7; tentatively, D is TRBD1 (5 bases). CDR3 length: 13 amino acids. From germline, CDR1 is DFQATT and CDR2 SNEGSKA (reference sequence). Trimming removed 1 base at V and 2 bases at J, with 9 bases between. The CDR3: CSARAGYTYEQYF. The CDR3 DNA is TGCAGTGCTAGAGCAGGGTACACCTACGAGCAGTACTTC.